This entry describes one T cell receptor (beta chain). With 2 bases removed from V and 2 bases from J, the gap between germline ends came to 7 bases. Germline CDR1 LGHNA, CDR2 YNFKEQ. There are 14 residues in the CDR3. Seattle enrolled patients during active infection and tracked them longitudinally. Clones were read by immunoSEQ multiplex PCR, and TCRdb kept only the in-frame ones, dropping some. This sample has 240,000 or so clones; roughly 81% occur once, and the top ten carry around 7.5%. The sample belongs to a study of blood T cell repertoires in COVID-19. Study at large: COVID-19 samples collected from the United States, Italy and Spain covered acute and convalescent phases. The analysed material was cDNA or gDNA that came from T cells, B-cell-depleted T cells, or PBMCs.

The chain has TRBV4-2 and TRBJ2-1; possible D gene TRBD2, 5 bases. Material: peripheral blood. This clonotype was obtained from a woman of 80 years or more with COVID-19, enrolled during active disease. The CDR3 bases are TGTGCCAGCAGCCAACAGGAGGCCTACAATGAGCAGTTCTTC. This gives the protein CASSQQEAYNEQFF.